The 18 T cell receptor beta chains below come from one sample, sequenced in a study of blood T cell repertoires in COVID-19. The method was immunoSEQ multiplex PCR; TCRdb's version includes in-frame clones alone and lacks a portion of them. The sample includes approximately 440,000 clones, around 87% of them seen just once. The sequenced material came from PBMCs or T cells enriched from blood (not recorded which). These receptors were obtained from a woman younger than 35 who had recovered from COVID-19.

This clone has only a few counts. The V and J genes are TRBV4-1 and TRBJ1-2; D is perhaps TRBD1 (5 bases). The CDR3 is made up of 14 amino acids. Germline V gene data show CDR1 as MGHRA and CDR2 as YSYEKL. Trimming removed 8 bases at V and 4 bases at J, with 17 bases between. The CDR3 loop is CASRAVAGLYGYTF. The CDR3 bases are TGCGCCAGCCGGGCGGTCGCGGGACTCTATGGCTACACCTTC.

The V gene is TRBV11-3, the J gene TRBJ2-1; D is perhaps TRBD1 (6 bases). Germline V gene sequence: CDR1 SGHNT, CDR2 YENEEA. Trimming left V 5 bases short and J 9 bases short, with 14 bases between. The CDR3 is 13 residues long. CDR3 nucleotide sequence: TGTGCCAGCAGCCATCAAGCCAGGGGTGAGCAGTTCTTC. Its translation: CASSHQARGEQFF.

The chain's CDR3 is CASSHSEKLFF. The CDR3 bases are TGTGCCAGCAGTCACAGTGAAAAACTGTTTTTT. J is TRBJ1-4 and V is TRBV2; D ambiguous. CDR1 is SNHLY and CDR2 is FYNNEI in the germline V gene. V lost 5 bases and J 7 bases, leaving 5 bases between the germline ends. The CDR3 contains 11 residues. Together with reference TRBV2 and TRBJ1-4, the CDR3 gives the full variable domain: EPEVTQTPSHQVTQMGQEVILRCVPISNHLYFYWYRQILGQKVEFLVSFYNNEISEKSEIFDDQFSVERPDGSNFTLKIRSTKLEDSAMYFCASSHSEKLFFGSGTQLSVL.

V gene TRBV15 combines with J gene TRBJ1-4, with TRBD1 matching over 9 bases. Trimming cost V 3 bases and J 6 bases; bases outside gene matches: 8. This CDR3 is built from 16 residues. Looked up from germline, CDR1 is LNHNV and CDR2 is YYDKDF (reference sequence). As DNA, the CDR3 is TGTGCCACCAGCAGCGGGGACAGGGAGGTCCATGAAAAACTGTTTTTT. Amino acid sequence: CATSSGDREVHEKLFF.

The CDR3 loop reads CASSLSTAGGGSPLHF. The CDR3 region has the DNA TGTGCCAGCAGTTTATCCACAGCCGGGGGTGGTTCACCCCTCCACTTT. The rearrangement links TRBV6-5 to TRBJ1-6, with a tentative D call TRBD1 (5 bases). The CDR3 is 16 residues long. V dropped 4 bases and J dropped 9 bases, with 19 bases sitting between them. Germline values: CDR1 MNHEY, CDR2 SVGAGI.

The genes are TRBV2 and TRBJ1-1; tentative D call: TRBD1 (5 bases). The germline V and J ends were trimmed by 6 bases and 1 base, with 9 bases remaining between them. The germline V gene has CDR1 SNHLY and CDR2 FYNNEI. CDR3 length: 13 residues. The DNA of the CDR3 is TGTGCCAGCAGCCTCGGACAGAACACTGAAGCTTTCTTT. Translated, it gives CASSLGQNTEAFF.

This chain joins TRBV28 and TRBJ1-6, with 7 bases aligning to TRBD1. This CDR3 comprises 16 residues. J lost 10 bases, V lost 1 base, and 10 bases had no gene match. Germline CDR1 is MDHEN and CDR2 is SYDVKM. The DNA of the CDR3 is TGTGCCAGCAGTTTATATGGACAGGATACGCGCTCACCCCTCCACTTT. Amino acid sequence: CASSLYGQDTRSPLHF.

V gene TRBV21-1 combines with J gene TRBJ2-3; the tabulated D call, TRBD1, remains unverified against the DNA. TRBV21-1 is classified as a pseudogene. CDR3 length equals 14 residues. In nucleotides, the CDR3 is TGTGCCAGCAGCGTCTCGGACAGGGGAGATACGCAGTATTTT. Translation: CASSVSDRGDTQYF.

V usage is TRBV28 and J usage is TRBJ1-1; weak D call: TRBD1 (6 bases). This CDR3 region has 15 residues. Deletions cut 7 bases from V and 0 bases from J, with 15 bases between. In germline, CDR1 is MDHEN, CDR2 SYDVKM. The CDR3 DNA reads TGTGCCAGCACCGAAGGGGGTTTGATGAACACTGAAGCTTTCTTT. This encodes CASTEGGLMNTEAFF. Combining the CDR3 with reference TRBV28 and TRBJ1-1 gives the whole variable domain DVKVTQSSRYLVKRTGEKVFLECVQDMDHENMFWYRQDPGLGLRLIYFSYDVKMKEKGDIPEGYSVSREKKERFSLILESASTNQTSMYLCASTEGGLMNTEAFFGQGTRLTVV.

V and J are TRBV2 and TRBJ2-5; TRBD1 agrees at 9 bases. This CDR3 is 15 amino acids long. V shed 5 bases, J shed 4 bases, and the junction held 8 bases outside the gene matches. Per the germline V gene, CDR1 is SNHLY and CDR2 is FYNNEI. The CDR3 DNA reads as TGTGCCAGCAGTCGGGACAGGGAGACGGGAGAGACCCAGTACTTC. As protein: CASSRDRETGETQYF.

Only one count was recorded for this clone. The chain links TRBV11-3 to TRBJ1-1, with D possibly being TRBD1 (5 bases). CDR1 and CDR2 (germline): SGHNT, YENEEA. The CDR3 covers 12 residues. The germline V and J ends were trimmed by 5 bases and 10 bases, with 14 bases remaining between them. This CDR3 reads CASSLWGLGAFF. DNA for the CDR3: TGTGCCAGCAGCCTATGGGGCTTAGGAGCTTTCTTT.

This clone was picked up a small number of times. The chain has TRBV5-1 and TRBJ2-2, with D maybe TRBD2 (6 bases). Per germline, CDR1 SGHRS and CDR2 YFSETQ. V was cut by 2 bases and J by 6 bases, with 11 bases left in between. This CDR3 has 14 amino acids. The CDR3 sequence: CASSFRTGAGELFF. The CDR3, as DNA: TGCGCCAGCAGCTTTCGGACGGGGGCCGGGGAGCTGTTTTTT. Combining the CDR3 with reference TRBV5-1 and TRBJ2-2 gives the whole variable domain KAGVTQTPRYLIKTRGQQVTLSCSPISGHRSVSWYQQTPGQGLQFLFEYFSETQRNKGNFPGRFSGRQFSNSRSEMNVSTLELGDSALYLCASSFRTGAGELFFGEGSRLTVL.

This clone came up once. The J gene is TRBJ2-1, the V gene TRBV4-1, with 8 bases lining up with TRBD2. Germline values: CDR1 MGHRA, CDR2 YSYEKL. With 0 bases clipped from V and 0 bases from J, the junction kept 1 base outside the gene matches. CDR3 length equals 16 residues. CDR3 nucleotide sequence: TGCGCCAGCAGCCAAGAGCGGGGGGACTCCTACAATGAGCAGTTCTTC. This codes for CASSQERGDSYNEQFF.

The rearrangement joins TRBV2 to TRBJ1-1; D is possibly TRBD1 (6 bases). V dropped 3 bases and J dropped 7 bases, with 12 bases sitting between them. Germline CDR1 reads SNHLY; CDR2 reads FYNNEI. There are 13 residues in the CDR3. In nucleotides, the CDR3 is TGTGCCAGCAGTGAGTGGCAGGGGATTGAAGCTTTCTTT. Its translation: CASSEWQGIEAFF.

V usage is TRBV5-8 and J usage is TRBJ1-5; D may be TRBD1 (6 bases). The CDR3 consists of 14 residues. V was clipped by 6 bases and J by 5 bases, with 15 bases between them. The germline V gene encodes CDR1 SGHTS and CDR2 YDEGEE. The DNA for the CDR3 is TGTGCCAGCACCCGGGGGGGCGTTTATCAGCCCCAGCATTTT. The encoded protein is CASTRGGVYQPQHF.

This clone was seen a few times. The same CDR3 also results from other DNA sequences found in this sample. The V gene is TRBV7-2, the J gene TRBJ1-1; no definite D call. Germline assignment: CDR1 SGHTA and CDR2 FQGNSA. The V and J ends lost 2 bases and 1 base respectively, with 5 bases between them. The CDR3 is 13 residues long. The CDR3 sequence is CASSLTGNTEAFF. The CDR3 DNA reads TGTGCCAGCAGCTTAACGGGGAACACTGAAGCTTTCTTT.

As regards this clone: Its ends do not fully match the called genes, so a read error is possible. V is TRBV5-4 and J is TRBJ1-2, with D unresolved. This CDR3 contains 13 residues. The germline V gene encodes CDR1 SGHNT and CDR2 YYREEE (reference sequence). The CDR3 DNA reads as TGTGCCAGCAGTTTGGACGGAGACTATGGCTACACCTTC. It is translated as CASSLDGDYGYTF. The variable domain in full, with the rest retrieved from reference TRBV5-4 and TRBJ1-2, is ETGVTQSPTHLIKTRGQQVTLRCSSQSGHNTVSWYQQALGQGPQFIFQYYREEENGRGNFPPRFSGLQFPNYSSELNVNALELDDSALYLCASSLDGDYGYTFGSGTRLTVV.

This clone was picked up one time. This chain uses TRBV18 with TRBJ1-1, with 10 bases identical to TRBD1. The CDR3 consists of 15 residues. Trimming took 4 bases from V and 7 from J; bases not matched to a gene: 9. Germline V gene sequence: CDR1 KGHSH, CDR2 LQKENI. The CDR3 sequence is CASSRMTGGEGEAFF. The CDR3 nucleotides read TGTGCCAGCTCACGCATGACAGGGGGCGAGGGTGAAGCTTTCTTT.